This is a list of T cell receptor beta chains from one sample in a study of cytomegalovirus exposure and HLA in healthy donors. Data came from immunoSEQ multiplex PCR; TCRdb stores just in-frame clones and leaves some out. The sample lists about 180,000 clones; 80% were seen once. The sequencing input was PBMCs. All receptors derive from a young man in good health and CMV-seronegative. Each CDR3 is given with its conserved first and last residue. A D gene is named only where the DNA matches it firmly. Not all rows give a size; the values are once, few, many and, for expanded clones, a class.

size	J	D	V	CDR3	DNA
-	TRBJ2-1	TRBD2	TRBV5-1	CASSPGGPQYNEQFF	TGCGCCAGCAGCCCGGGAGGGCCCCAATACAATGAGCAGTTCTTC
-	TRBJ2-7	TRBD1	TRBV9	CASSVGGGQSYEQYF	TGTGCCAGCAGCGTAGGAGGGGGCCAATCCTACGAGCAGTACTTC
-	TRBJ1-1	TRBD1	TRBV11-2	CASSLWKGGTGGTEAFF	TGTGCCAGCAGCTTATGGAAGGGCGGGACAGGGGGGACTGAAGCTTTCTTT
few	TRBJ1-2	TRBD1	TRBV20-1	CSADRDDGYTF	TGCAGTGCCGACAGGGATGATGGCTACACCTTC
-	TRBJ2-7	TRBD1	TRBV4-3	CASSQQDRGPHEQYF	TGCGCCAGCAGCCAACAGGACAGGGGGCCTCACGAGCAGTACTTC
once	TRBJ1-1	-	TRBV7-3	CASSRDSKYTEAFF	TGTGCCAGCAGTCGTGACAGCAAGTACACTGAAGCTTTCTTT
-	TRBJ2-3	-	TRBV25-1	CASSVTGVVGTQYF	TGTGCCAGCAGTGTAACGGGAGTGGTAGGTACGCAGTATTTT
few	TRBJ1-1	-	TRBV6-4	CASRQTGDRNTEAFF	TGTGCCAGCAGACAGACGGGGGATCGAAACACTGAAGCTTTCTTT
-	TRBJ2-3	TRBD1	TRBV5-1	CASSQRQGITDTQYF	TGCGCCAGCAGCCAAAGACAGGGTATCACAGATACGCAGTATTTT
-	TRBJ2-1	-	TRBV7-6	CASSLYREARDNEQFF	TGTGCCAGCAGCTTGTACAGGGAAGCCCGGGACAATGAGCAGTTCTTC
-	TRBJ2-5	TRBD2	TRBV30	CAWYRGAGGTQYF	TGTGCCTGGTATCGAGGGGCGGGGGGGACCCAGTACTTC
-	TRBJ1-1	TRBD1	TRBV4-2	CASRPGQGAMNTEAFF	TGTGCCAGCAGGCCCGGACAGGGCGCAATGAACACTGAAGCTTTCTTT
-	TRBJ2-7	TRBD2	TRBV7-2	CASGRRAGAVYEQYF	TGTGCCAGCGGACGAAGGGCGGGAGCGGTATACGAGCAGTACTTC
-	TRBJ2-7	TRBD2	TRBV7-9	CASSLGRREGDEQYF	TGTGCCAGCAGCTTAGGTAGGCGGGAGGGGGACGAGCAGTACTTC
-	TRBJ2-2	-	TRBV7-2	CASSVLIVSGELFF	TGTGCCAGCAGCGTTCTAATCGTCTCCGGGGAGCTGTTTTTT
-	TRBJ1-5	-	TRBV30	CAWSVKPLSVNQPQHF	TGTGCCTGGAGTGTAAAGCCCCTCTCGGTCAATCAGCCCCAGCATTTT
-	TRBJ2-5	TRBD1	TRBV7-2	CASSLERGRGTQYF	TGTGCCAGCAGCTTAGAGAGGGGGCGCGGGACCCAGTACTTC
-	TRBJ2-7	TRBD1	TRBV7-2	CASKLGQGPYEQYF	TGTGCCAGCAAATTGGGACAGGGCCCCTACGAGCAGTACTTC
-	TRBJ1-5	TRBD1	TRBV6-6	CASSSPDRGNQPQHF	TGTGCCAGCAGCAGCCCCGACAGGGGAAATCAGCCCCAGCATTTT
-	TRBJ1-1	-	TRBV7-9	CASMPGVMNTEAFF	TGTGCCAGCATGCCGGGAGTCATGAACACTGAAGCTTTCTTT
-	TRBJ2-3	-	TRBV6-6	CASRYTWSTDTQYF	TGTGCCAGCAGATACACTTGGAGCACAGATACGCAGTATTTT
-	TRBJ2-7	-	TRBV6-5	CASSRGVEQYF	TGTGCCAGCAGTCGAGGCGTCGAGCAGTACTTC
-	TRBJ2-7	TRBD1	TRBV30	CAWRPTGQGIFEQYF	TGTGCCTGGAGACCCACGGGACAGGGAATTTTCGAGCAGTACTTC
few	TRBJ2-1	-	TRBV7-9	CASSLMEANYNEQFF	TGTGCCAGCAGCTTGATGGAGGCTAACTACAATGAGCAGTTCTTC
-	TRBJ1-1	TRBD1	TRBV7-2	CASSVQGGVTEAFF	TGTGCCAGCAGCGTACAGGGGGGTGTGACTGAAGCTTTCTTT
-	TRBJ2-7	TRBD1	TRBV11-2	CASSQGTGYEQYF	TGTGCCAGCAGCCAGGGGACAGGCTACGAGCAGTACTTC
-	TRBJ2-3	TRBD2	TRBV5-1	CASSAGGPGDTQYF	TGCGCCAGCAGCGCGGGGGGGCCGGGAGATACGCAGTATTTT
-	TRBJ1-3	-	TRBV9	CASSAEVSVRSGNTIYF	TGTGCCAGCAGCGCAGAGGTTTCGGTACGCTCTGGAAACACCATATATTTT
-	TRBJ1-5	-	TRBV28	CASSFPGYVNQPQHF	TGTGCCAGCAGTTTCCCAGGGTACGTGAATCAGCCCCAGCATTTT
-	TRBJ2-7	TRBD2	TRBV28	CASSLIAGGYEQYF	TGTGCCAGCAGTTTAATAGCGGGAGGGTACGAGCAGTACTTC
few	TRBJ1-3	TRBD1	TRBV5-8	CASSPGTVTGNTIYF	TGTGCCAGCAGCCCCGGGACAGTTACTGGAAACACCATATATTTT
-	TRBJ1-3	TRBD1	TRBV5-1	CASSSTGPNSGNTIYF	TGCGCCAGCAGCTCGACAGGGCCTAACTCTGGAAACACCATATATTTT
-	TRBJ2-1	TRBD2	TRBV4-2	CASSQEGLVAHNEQFF	TGTGCCAGCAGCCAAGAGGGACTAGTCGCCCACAATGAGCAGTTCTTC
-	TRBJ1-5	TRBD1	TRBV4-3	CASSSKGGWSNQPQHF	TGCGCCAGCTCATCGAAAGGGGGCTGGAGCAATCAGCCCCAGCATTTT
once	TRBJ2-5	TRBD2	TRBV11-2	CASSLARLAGAETQYF	TGTGCCAGCAGCTTAGCGCGGCTAGCGGGAGCGGAGACCCAGTACTTC
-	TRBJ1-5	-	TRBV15	CATSRDPGNQPQHF	TGTGCCACCAGCAGAGATCCGGGGAATCAGCCCCAGCATTTT
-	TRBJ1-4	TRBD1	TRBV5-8	CASSMGQGGYGEKLFF	TGTGCCAGCAGCATGGGACAGGGGGGTTATGGTGAAAAACTGTTTTTT
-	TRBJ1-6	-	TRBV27	CASSVRQNYYNSPLHF	TGTGCCAGCAGTGTTCGACAGAATTACTATAATTCACCCCTCCACTTT
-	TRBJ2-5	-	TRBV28	CASSFAALETQYF	TGTGCCAGCAGTTTTGCGGCGCTGGAGACCCAGTACTTC
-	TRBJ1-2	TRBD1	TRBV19	CASSIARGDYGYTF	TGTGCCAGTAGTATTGCCAGGGGGGACTATGGCTACACCTTC
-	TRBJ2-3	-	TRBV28	CASSWVDGDTQYF	TGTGCCAGCAGTTGGGTAGACGGGGATACGCAGTATTTT
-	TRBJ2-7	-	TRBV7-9	CASSLGGNSYEQYF	TGTGCCAGCAGCTTAGGCGGGAACTCCTACGAGCAGTACTTC
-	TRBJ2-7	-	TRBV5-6	CASSRTQGRLSYEQYF	TGTGCCAGCAGCAGGACACAGGGCCGCCTCTCCTACGAGCAGTACTTC
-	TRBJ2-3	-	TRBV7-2	CASSSRGTSISTDTQYF	TGTGCCAGCAGCTCCCGGGGGACTTCCATTTCCACAGATACGCAGTATTTT
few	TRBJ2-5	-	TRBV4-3	CASSQDGEPGETQYF	TGCGCCAGCAGCCAAGATGGTGAGCCCGGAGAGACCCAGTACTTC
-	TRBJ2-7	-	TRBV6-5	CASSMGQAYEQYF	TGTGCCAGCAGTATGGGACAAGCCTACGAGCAGTACTTC
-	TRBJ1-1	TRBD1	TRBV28	CASRWTGGGNTEAFF	TGTGCCAGCAGGTGGACAGGAGGGGGAAACACTGAAGCTTTCTTT
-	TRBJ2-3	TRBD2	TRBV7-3	CASSPSGSSTDTQYF	TGTGCCAGCAGCCCTAGCGGATCCAGCACAGATACGCAGTATTTT
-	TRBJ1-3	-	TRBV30	CAWSVRSPSSGNTIYF	TGTGCCTGGAGTGTACGGTCCCCATCCTCTGGAAACACCATATATTTT
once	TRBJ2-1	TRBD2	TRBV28	CASSLQASGYNEQFF	TGTGCCAGCAGTTTACAGGCTAGCGGGTACAATGAGCAGTTCTTC
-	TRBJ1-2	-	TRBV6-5	CASSPWTENGYTF	TGTGCCAGCAGTCCTTGGACAGAAAATGGCTACACCTTC
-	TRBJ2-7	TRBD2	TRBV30	CAWSVRLAGGEQYF	TGTGCCTGGAGTGTACGGCTAGCGGGAGGCGAGCAGTACTTC